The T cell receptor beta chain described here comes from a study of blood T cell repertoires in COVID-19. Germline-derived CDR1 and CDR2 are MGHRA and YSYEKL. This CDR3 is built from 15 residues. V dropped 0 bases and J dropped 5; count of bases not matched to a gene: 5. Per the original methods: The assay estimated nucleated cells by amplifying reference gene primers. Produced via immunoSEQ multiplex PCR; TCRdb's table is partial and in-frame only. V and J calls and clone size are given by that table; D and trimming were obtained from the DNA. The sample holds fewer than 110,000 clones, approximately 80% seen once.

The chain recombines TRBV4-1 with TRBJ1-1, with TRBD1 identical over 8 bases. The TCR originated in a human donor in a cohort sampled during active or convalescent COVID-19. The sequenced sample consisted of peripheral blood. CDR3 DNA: TGCGCCAGCAGCCAAGACAGGGGGCGAAGGACTGAAGCTTTCTTT. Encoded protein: CASSQDRGRRTEAFF.